This is a list of T cell receptor beta chains from one sample in a study of T cell changes during pregnancy in multiple sclerosis. The repertoire was sequenced with immunoSEQ multiplex PCR; TCRdb's copy has only in-frame clones and lacks some. Counted here are 65,000 to 85,000 clones, more than 80% occurring once; the ten biggest clones make up about 0.9%. The sequencing used peripheral blood, collected in the first trimester of pregnancy. The receptors were gathered from a female donor in good health, enrolled as a control in a pregnancy study. CDR3s include the opening cysteine and the closing phenylalanine or tryptophan. D genes are given only for firm matches. Expanded clones are given a class, and other clones once, few, many or no size at all.

TRBV9	TRBJ1-1	NA	NA	TGTGCCAGCAGCGCGGGACATCACATGAACACTGAAGCTTTCTTT	CASSAGHHMNTEAFF
TRBV10-3	TRBJ2-7	NA	TRBD1	TGTGCCACTACGACAGGGACCGAGCAGTACTTC	CATTTGTEQYF
TRBV9	TRBJ2-7	NA	TRBD2	TGTGCCAGCAGCGTAGGGGCTAGCGGACTTTCCTACGAGCAGTACTTC	CASSVGASGLSYEQYF
TRBV18	TRBJ1-1	NA	TRBD1	TGTGCCAGCTCCCTACAGGGGCCAGGAACGAACACTGAAGCTTTCTTT	CASSLQGPGTNTEAFF
TRBV19	TRBJ1-2	once	NA	TGTGCCAGTAGTATAGGAAGGTTGCGGCAAGCGGCGAGTGGCTATGGCTACACCTTC	CASSIGRLRQAASGYGYTF
TRBV6-1	TRBJ2-7	NA	NA	TGTGCCAGCAGTGAAGGCAGGGATCCCTACGAGCAGTATTTC	CASSEGRDPYEQYF
TRBV6-6	TRBJ1-5	NA	TRBD1	TGTGCCAGCAGGTGGGACAGTAGCAATCAGCCCCAGCATTTT	CASRWDSSNQPQHF
TRBV25-1	TRBJ2-7	NA	NA	TGTGCCAGCAGTCCAGGCAGAGCCTACGAGCAGTACTTC	CASSPGRAYEQYF
TRBV7-7	TRBJ2-3	once	TRBD2	TGTGCTAGCAGCTTAGAAGCGGGAGGGCCAGATACGCAGTATTTT	CASSLEAGGPDTQYF
TRBV12-5	TRBJ1-5	NA	NA	TGTGCTAGTGCCGGGGTCCCTAATCAGCCCCAGCATTTT	CASAGVPNQPQHF
TRBV5-6	TRBJ2-3	NA	NA	TGTGCCAGCAGCAGCGGGACACCTCCCACAGATACGCAGTATTTT	CASSSGTPPTDTQYF
TRBV7-2	TRBJ1-6	NA	NA	TGTGCCAGCAGCTCCCCGGGAAGCCAGGCGGGTAATTCACCCCTCCACTTT	CASSSPGSQAGNSPLHF
TRBV28	TRBJ1-1	NA	TRBD1	TGTGCCAGCCCCCCCGGGACAGGGGTGGGGACTGAAGCTTTCTTT	CASPPGTGVGTEAFF
TRBV4-3	TRBJ1-4	NA	NA	TGCGCCAGCAGCCAAGCCGCCACAGGCGAAAAACTGTTTTTT	CASSQAATGEKLFF
TRBV5-1	TRBJ2-5	NA	NA	TGCGCCAGCAGCTTGCGAGGGGGAGCGGAGACCCAGTACTTC	CASSLRGGAETQYF
TRBV6-6	TRBJ1-5	NA	TRBD1	TGTGCCAGCAGTTCCCTGGGACAGGTCCAGCATTTT	CASSSLGQVQHF
TRBV19	TRBJ2-3	NA	NA	TGTGCCAGCTCAGGGGTTCCTCGGAGAGATACGCAGTATTTT	CASSGVPRRDTQYF
TRBV14	TRBJ1-3	once	NA	TGTGCCAGCAGCCCTCGGGGGATTTCTGGAAACACCATATATTTT	CASSPRGISGNTIYF
TRBV7-2	TRBJ1-5	NA	NA	TGTGCCAGCAGCCCCTTGCGGGGTTCGGGGCAGCCCCAGCATTTT	CASSPLRGSGQPQHF
TRBV6-1	TRBJ1-3	NA	TRBD1	TGTGCCAGCAGCTTCGACAGGGGTGCCGGAAACACCATATATTTT	CASSFDRGAGNTIYF
TRBV7-9	TRBJ2-7	few	TRBD2	TGTGCCAGCAGCGCAGACGGACTAGCGGGGGGACTCGCCTACGAGCAGTACTTC	CASSADGLAGGLAYEQYF
TRBV7-8	TRBJ1-2	NA	NA	TGTGCCAGCAGCGAGCTCACGACTGTTAACTATGGCTACACCTTC	CASSELTTVNYGYTF
TRBV19	TRBJ1-2	few	TRBD1	TGTGCCAGCTCACCGGGACAGGCGTCCTATGGCTACACCTTC	CASSPGQASYGYTF
TRBV19	TRBJ2-5	NA	NA	TGTGCCAGTAGTATCGCGGCAGTTTGGGAGACCCAGTACTTC	CASSIAAVWETQYF
TRBV7-7	TRBJ2-7	NA	TRBD2	TGTGCTAGCAGCTTAGAGGCGGGAGGAGGAGGCGAGCAGTACTTC	CASSLEAGGGGEQYF
TRBV9	TRBJ1-2	NA	TRBD1	TGTGCCAGCAGCTCTAGGACAGGGGGCGGCTATGGCTACACCTTC	CASSSRTGGGYGYTF
TRBV19	TRBJ1-2	NA	TRBD1	TGTGCCAGTAAAATTCCCGGGACAGGGAACTATGGCTACACCTTC	CASKIPGTGNYGYTF
TRBV18	TRBJ2-5	NA	NA	TGTGCCAGCTCACCACAGGTTTCGGCGGGGCTGCTGGGGACCCAGTACTTC	CASSPQVSAGLLGTQYF
TRBV7-2	TRBJ1-6	once	NA	TGTGCCAGCAGCTTAGCCATGAATTCACCCCTCCACTTT	CASSLAMNSPLHF
TRBV14	TRBJ2-1	NA	TRBD2	TGTGCCAGCAGCCTTAGGAGGTTGCGGCGGGGGGGTAACAATGAGCAGTTCTTC	CASSLRRLRRGGNNEQFF
TRBV10-1	TRBJ1-1	few	NA	TGCGCCAGCAGTTCGCAGGGGACTGAAGCTTTCTTT	CASSSQGTEAFF
TRBV7-9	TRBJ1-1	NA	TRBD1	TGTGCCAGCGGCCGGGACAGGGGGCTTTCTAGCACTGAAGCTTTCTTT	CASGRDRGLSSTEAFF